Below, 22 T cell receptor beta chains from the same sample are listed, as sequenced in a study of graft-versus-host responses after intestinal transplantation. Assay used: immunoSEQ multiplex PCR; TCRdb lists only in-frame clones, some missing. The data show around 92,000 clones, more than 70% seen once. This specimen was PBMCs, taken 255 days after intestinal transplant. The receptor set was obtained from a human patient who received an intestinal transplant, so some T cells may come from the graft donor.

The genes are TRBV2 and TRBJ1-1; possibly TRBD1 for D (5 bases). Trimming removed 5 bases from V and 1 base from J, with 11 bases in between. CDR3 length: 14 residues. CDR1 and CDR2 from the germline V gene are SNHLY and FYNNEI. Here the CDR3 DNA reads TGTGCCAGCAGTTCCCAGACAGCGAACACTGAAGCTTTCTTT. Its translation: CASSSQTANTEAFF.

The chain is built from TRBV6-5 and TRBJ2-1, with unresolved D. Between the trimmed V and J ends, which lost 6 bases and 0 bases, there was a span of 9 bases. The CDR3 has 14 residues. CDR1 MNHEY and CDR2 SVGAGI come from the germline V gene. The CDR3 DNA follows: TGTGCCAGCAGCCCCGGGCTCTCCTACAATGAGCAGTTCTTC. Translating it yields CASSPGLSYNEQFF.

Comment on this clone: Other DNA sequences in this sample translate to the same CDR3. The V call is TRBV5-1, the J call TRBJ2-7, with unresolved D. Germline CDR1 and CDR2: SGHRS and YFSETQ. CDR3 length: 12 amino acids. V was shortened by 4 bases and J by 1 base, with 6 bases between the two germline ends. The CDR3 nucleotides are TGCGCCAGCAGCCAAAATTCCTACGAGCAGTACTTC. Translation: CASSQNSYEQYF.

The chain employs TRBV28 and TRBJ2-7; maybe TRBD2 (5 bases). The CDR3 has 14 amino acids. V lost 1 base and J 2 bases, leaving 9 bases between the germline ends. From germline, CDR1 is MDHEN and CDR2 SYDVKM. The CDR3 reads CASSLSERPYEQYF. The CDR3 bases are TGTGCCAGCAGTTTATCAGAGCGGCCCTACGAGCAGTACTTC.

J is TRBJ1-2 and V is TRBV5-4; the D is unclear. CDR1 and CDR2 from the germline V gene are SGHNT and YYREEE (reference sequence). Trimming pared 3 bases from V and 4 bases from J, leaving 16 bases between. The CDR3 covers 15 residues. As DNA, the CDR3 is TGTGCCAGCAGCTCCCCTCACGTCGTTGGCTATGGCTACACCTTC. Translation gives CASSSPHVVGYGYTF.

The rearrangement joins TRBV18 to TRBJ2-7, with D unclear. The germline V and J ends were trimmed by 3 bases and 2 bases, with 8 bases remaining between them. The CDR3 totals 13 residues. CDR1 KGHSH and CDR2 LQKENI come from the germline V gene. DNA for the CDR3: TGTGCCAGCTCACCGGGCCCTACCTACGAGCAGTACTTC. The encoded protein is CASSPGPTYEQYF.

The chain is built from TRBV18 and TRBJ1-5; 8 positions agree with TRBD1. The CDR3 covers 15 residues. In germline, CDR1 is KGHSH, CDR2 LQKENI. With V trimmed by 4 bases and J by 5 bases, 7 bases remained unmatched. The CDR3 bases are TGTGCCAGCTCACGGTCCAGGGGGCGCGATCAGCCCCAGCATTTT. It translates to CASSRSRGRDQPQHF.

The count of this clone is one. This chain links TRBV7-8 with TRBJ2-2, with TRBD1 matching 10 bases. The CDR3 has 16 amino acids. The J segment lost 4 bases and the V segment lost 5 bases, leaving 7 bases of the junction unmatched. The germline CDR1 and CDR2 sequences are SGHVS and FQNEAQ. The CDR3 region has the DNA TGTGCCAGCAGCCCCGGGACAGGGGTCGGCACCGGGGAGCTGTTTTTT. Protein: CASSPGTGVGTGELFF.

The V and J genes are TRBV19 and TRBJ1-1; maybe TRBD1 (5 bases). V was trimmed by 3 bases and J by 1 base, leaving 6 bases between them. The V gene's germline CDR1 is LNHDA and CDR2 SQIVND (reference sequence). There are 13 residues in the CDR3. The DNA for the CDR3 is TGTGCCAGTAGTATGCAGGGGAACACTGAAGCTTTCTTT. It codes for CASSMQGNTEAFF.

The rearrangement links TRBV9 to TRBJ2-1; 9 positions agree with TRBD2. The V gene end was trimmed by 0 bases and the J gene end by 9 bases; junction bases not matched to a gene: 7. The CDR3 has 15 residues. Germline V gene lookup returns CDR1 SGDLS and CDR2 YYNGEE. For the CDR3, the DNA is TGTGCCAGCAGCGTAGAGGCGGGGGGGCAGGGTGAGCAGTTCTTC. Encoded protein: CASSVEAGGQGEQFF. The variable domain in full, completed from reference TRBV9 and TRBJ2-1, reads DSGVTQTPKHLITATGQRVTLRCSPRSGDLSVYWYQQSLDQGLQFLIQYYNGEERAKGNILERFSAQQFPDLHSELNLSSLELGDSALYFCASSVEAGGQGEQFFGPGTRLTVL.

The rearrangement links TRBV7-9 to TRBJ1-1; D might be TRBD1 (6 bases). V gave up 5 bases and J gave up 1 base, with 11 bases separating them. The germline CDR1 and CDR2 sequences are SEHNR and FQNEAQ (reference sequence). The CDR3 covers 14 residues. The DNA for the CDR3 is TGTGCCAGCAGCCCCGGACAGAAGAACACTGAAGCTTTCTTT. Translating it yields CASSPGQKNTEAFF.

This chain joins TRBV25-1 and TRBJ2-1, with 8 bases that match TRBD2. V trimming: 7 bases; J trimming: 4 bases; junction bases outside the gene matches: 6. Germline V gene lookup returns CDR1 MGHDK and CDR2 SYGVNS. This CDR3 is 14 amino acids long. The CDR3 DNA reads as TGTGCCAGCACCTCAGCGGGAGCTTACAATGAGCAGTTCTTC. As protein: CASTSAGAYNEQFF. The full variable domain, in which reference TRBV25-1 and TRBJ2-1 provide the parts outside the CDR3, is EADIYQTPRYLVIGTGKKITLECSQTMGHDKMYWYQQDPGMELHLIHYSYGVNSTEKGDLSSESTVSRIRTEHFPLTLESARPSHTSQYLCASTSAGAYNEQFFGPGTRLTVL.

This clone was seen just once. The chain joins TRBV5-1 to TRBJ1-4; tentative D call: TRBD1 (6 bases). V lost 3 bases, J lost 0 bases, and 18 bases lay in between. This CDR3 spans 18 amino acids. Germline CDR1 reads SGHRS; CDR2 reads YFSETQ. The CDR3 DNA reads as TGCGCCAGCAGCTCGGAGGGACACACGAGAGCAACTAATGAAAAACTGTTTTTT. This gives the protein CASSSEGHTRATNEKLFF.

The table lists this clone with a few counts. The chain combines TRBV18 with TRBJ1-2; TRBD1 is a possible D gene (5 bases). CDR3 size: 17 residues. Trimming shortened V by 2 bases and J by 5 bases, and 21 bases separated the two germline ends. Germline CDR1 reads KGHSH; CDR2 reads LQKENI. The CDR3 coding sequence is TGTGCCAGCTCACCATCCCTACAGGACTCTTGGTCTTATGGCTACACCTTC. Protein: CASSPSLQDSWSYGYTF. Full variable domain (missing parts from reference TRBV18 and TRBJ1-2): NAGVMQNPRHLVRRRGQEARLRCSPMKGHSHVYWYRQLPEEGLKFMVYLQKENIIDESGMPKERFSAEFPKEGPSILRIQQVVRGDSAAYFCASSPSLQDSWSYGYTFGSGTRLTVV.

This clone has just one count. The chain uses TRBV28 and TRBJ1-1; 7 bases agree with TRBD1. V was pared by 5 bases and J by 1 base, with 7 bases of the junction left unmatched. Germline CDR1 and CDR2: MDHEN and SYDVKM. The CDR3 spans 15 residues. The CDR3 loop reads CASSQTGQPNTEAFF. CDR3 DNA sequence: TGTGCCAGCAGTCAAACGGGACAGCCGAACACTGAAGCTTTCTTT.

V is TRBV7-6 and J is TRBJ1-1; D unresolved. The V gene lost 6 bases and the J gene lost 0 bases, with 5 bases spanning the gap. CDR1 SGHVS and CDR2 FNYEAQ come from the germline V gene. CDR3 size: 12 residues. For the CDR3, the DNA is TGTGCCAGCAGAGGTCTGAACACTGAAGCTTTCTTT. The encoded protein is CASRGLNTEAFF. Variable domain in full (rest from reference TRBV7-6 and TRBJ1-1): GAGVSQSPRYKVTKRGQDVALRCDPISGHVSLYWYRQALGQGPEFLTYFNYEAQQDKSGLPNDRFSAERPEGSISTLTIQRTEQRDSAMYRCASRGLNTEAFFGQGTRLTVV.

This clone was detected only a few times. This chain uses TRBV7-9 with TRBJ2-2; weak D call: TRBD2 (5 bases). Between the trimmed V and J ends, which lost 6 bases and 5 bases, there was a span of 16 bases. Germline CDR1 and CDR2: SEHNR and FQNEAQ (reference sequence). The CDR3 contains 15 residues. In DNA, the CDR3 is TGTGCCAGCAGAGAGGCGGGCAGATATACCGGGGAGCTGTTTTTT. This encodes CASREAGRYTGELFF.

The V and J genes are TRBV7-9 and TRBJ1-1; 7 nucleotides line up with TRBD1. The CDR3 totals 13 residues. V shed 8 bases, J shed 0 bases, and the junction held 3 bases outside the gene matches. Germline CDR1 and CDR2: SEHNR and FQNEAQ (reference sequence). The CDR3 region has the DNA TGTGCCAGCGGAGGGGGCCTGAACACTGAAGCTTTCTTT. It specifies CASGGGLNTEAFF.

This chain connects TRBV7-2 to TRBJ1-5; 8 positions agree with TRBD1. This CDR3 region has 15 residues. Germline CDR1 is SGHTA and CDR2 is FQGNSA. Trimming took 4 bases from V and 1 from J; bases not matched to a gene: 3. The CDR3 sequence: CASSSRTGSNQPQHF. DNA of the CDR3: TGTGCCAGCAGCTCCCGGACAGGGAGCAATCAGCCCCAGCATTTT.

The V gene is TRBV7-8, the J gene TRBJ2-7, with TRBD1 matching over 7 bases. Trimming removed 2 bases from V and 4 bases from J; junction bases left unmatched: 5. This CDR3 spans 14 amino acids. Germline lookup yields CDR1 SGHVS and CDR2 FQNEAQ. CDR3 protein: CASSLSTGSYEQYF. The DNA of the CDR3 is TGTGCCAGCAGCTTATCGACAGGGTCGTACGAGCAGTACTTC.

The table lists this clone with a few counts. This chain links TRBV30 with TRBJ1-2, with a weak D call TRBD1 (5 bases). The CDR3 loop spans 11 amino acids. Germline CDR1 reads GTSNPN; CDR2 reads SVGIG (reference sequence). Trimming cost V 3 bases and J 6 bases, with 8 bases left between them. Here the CDR3 reads CAWRGRDGYTF. The CDR3 nucleotides are TGTGCCTGGAGGGGGCGAGATGGCTACACCTTC.

This clone has more than one count but fewer than ten. This chain joins TRBV19 and TRBJ2-5; 9 nucleotides align to TRBD1. The germline V gene has CDR1 LNHDA and CDR2 SQIVND (reference sequence). The V and J ends lost 5 bases and 2 bases, in that order; junction bases with no gene match: 6. The CDR3 covers 15 residues. The CDR3 DNA is TGTGCCAGTAGTTCCCCCGGGACAGGGCAAGAGACCCAGTACTTC. Translated, it gives CASSSPGTGQETQYF.